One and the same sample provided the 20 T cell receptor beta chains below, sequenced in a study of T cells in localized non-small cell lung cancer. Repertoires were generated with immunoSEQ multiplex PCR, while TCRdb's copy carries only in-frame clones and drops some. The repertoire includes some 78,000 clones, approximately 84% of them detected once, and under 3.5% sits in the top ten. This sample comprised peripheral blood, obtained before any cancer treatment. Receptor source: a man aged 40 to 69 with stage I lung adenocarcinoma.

The CDR3 spells CASSTSGLRRPYF. The CDR3 nucleotides read TGTGCCAGCAGCACATCCGGACTGCGGAGGCCGTACTTC. The chain combines TRBV7-9 with TRBJ2-7, with a weak D call TRBD2 (5 bases). Trimming stripped 5 bases from V and 12 bases from J, with 20 bases between. Germline loops: CDR1 SEHNR, CDR2 FQNEAQ (reference sequence). CDR3 length: 13 residues.

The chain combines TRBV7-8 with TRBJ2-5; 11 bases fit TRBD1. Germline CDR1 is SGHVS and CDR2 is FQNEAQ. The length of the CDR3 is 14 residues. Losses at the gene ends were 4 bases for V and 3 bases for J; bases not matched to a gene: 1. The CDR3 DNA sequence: TGTGCCAGCAGCTGGGACAGGGGGAAAGAGACCCAGTACTTC. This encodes CASSWDRGKETQYF.

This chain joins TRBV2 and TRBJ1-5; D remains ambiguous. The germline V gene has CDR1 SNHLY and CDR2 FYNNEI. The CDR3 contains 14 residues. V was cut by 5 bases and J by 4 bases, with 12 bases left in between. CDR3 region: CASSTIRQNQPQHF. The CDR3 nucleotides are TGTGCCAGCAGTACTATCCGGCAGAATCAGCCCCAGCATTTT.

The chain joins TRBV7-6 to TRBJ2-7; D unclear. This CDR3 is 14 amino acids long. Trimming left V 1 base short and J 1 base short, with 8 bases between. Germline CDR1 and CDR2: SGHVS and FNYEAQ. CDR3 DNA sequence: TGTGCCAGCAGCTTAGAGGTTCTGTCCTACGAGCAGTACTTC. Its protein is CASSLEVLSYEQYF.

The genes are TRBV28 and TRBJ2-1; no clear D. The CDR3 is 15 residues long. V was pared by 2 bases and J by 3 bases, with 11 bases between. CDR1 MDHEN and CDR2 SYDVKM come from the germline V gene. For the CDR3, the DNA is TGTGCCAGCAGTTTACAAGGCGGAAACTACAATGAGCAGTTCTTC. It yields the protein CASSLQGGNYNEQFF.

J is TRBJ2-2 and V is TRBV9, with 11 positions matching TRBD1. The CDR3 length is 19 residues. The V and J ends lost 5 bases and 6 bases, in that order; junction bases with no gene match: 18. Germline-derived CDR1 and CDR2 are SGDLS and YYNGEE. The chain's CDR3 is CASSRTGTGGQVGAGELFF. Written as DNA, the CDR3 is TGTGCCAGCAGTAGAACCGGGACAGGGGGTCAAGTTGGGGCCGGGGAGCTGTTTTTT.

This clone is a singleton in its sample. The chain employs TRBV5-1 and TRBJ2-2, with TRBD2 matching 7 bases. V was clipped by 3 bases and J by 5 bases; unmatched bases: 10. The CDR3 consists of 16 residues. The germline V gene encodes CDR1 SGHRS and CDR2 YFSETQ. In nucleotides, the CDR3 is TGCGCCAGCAGCTCCTCTACGGGAGGAGGAACCGGGGAGCTGTTTTTT. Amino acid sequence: CASSSSTGGGTGELFF.

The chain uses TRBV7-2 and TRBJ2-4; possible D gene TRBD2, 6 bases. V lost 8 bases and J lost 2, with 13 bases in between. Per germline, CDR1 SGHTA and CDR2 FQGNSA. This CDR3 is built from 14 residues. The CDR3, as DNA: TGTGCCAGCGGGTGGAGGGGATCCAAAAACATTCAGTACTTC. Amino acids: CASGWRGSKNIQYF.

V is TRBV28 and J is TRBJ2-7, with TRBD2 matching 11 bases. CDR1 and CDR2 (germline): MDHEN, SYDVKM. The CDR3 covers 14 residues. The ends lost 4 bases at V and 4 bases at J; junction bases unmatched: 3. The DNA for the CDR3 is TGTGCCAGCAGTTGGTCTAGCGGGGGGTACGAGCAGTACTTC. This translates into CASSWSSGGYEQYF.

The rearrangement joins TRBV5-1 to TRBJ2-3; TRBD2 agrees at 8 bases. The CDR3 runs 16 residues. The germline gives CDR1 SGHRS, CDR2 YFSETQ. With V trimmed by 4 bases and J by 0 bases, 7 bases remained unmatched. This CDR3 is CASSQTTSVSTDTQYF. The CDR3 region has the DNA TGCGCCAGCAGCCAAACGACTAGCGTGAGCACAGATACGCAGTATTTT.

The CDR3 protein is CASSREYSGNTIYF. The DNA of the CDR3 is TGTGCCAGCAGCCGTGAGTACTCTGGAAACACCATATATTTT. The chain has TRBV7-2 and TRBJ1-3, with D hard to call. The CDR3 contains 14 residues. The germline V gene encodes CDR1 SGHTA and CDR2 FQGNSA. Trimming removed 5 bases from V and 0 bases from J, with 8 bases in between.

CDR3 region: CASSQGRNSRYTF. CDR3 coding DNA: TGCGCCAGCAGCCAAGGGAGGAACAGCCGCTACACCTTC. V is TRBV4-3 and J is TRBJ1-2, with D uncertain. Germline V gene sequence: CDR1 LGHNA, CDR2 YSLEER. Deletions cut 1 base from V and 9 bases from J, with 12 bases between. The CDR3 sequence is 13 residues long.

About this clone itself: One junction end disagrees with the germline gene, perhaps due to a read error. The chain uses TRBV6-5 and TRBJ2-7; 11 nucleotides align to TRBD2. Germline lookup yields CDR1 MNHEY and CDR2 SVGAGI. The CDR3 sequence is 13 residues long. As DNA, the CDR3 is TGTGCCAGCGGGGGACTAGCGGTCTACGCGCAGTACTTC. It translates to CASGGLAVYAQYF.

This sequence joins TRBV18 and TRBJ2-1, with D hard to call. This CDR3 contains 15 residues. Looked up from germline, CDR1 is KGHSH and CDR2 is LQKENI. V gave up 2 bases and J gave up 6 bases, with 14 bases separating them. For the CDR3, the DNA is TGTGCCAGCTCACCAGACCAGCAGCGTATCAATGAGCAGTTCTTC. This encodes CASSPDQQRINEQFF.

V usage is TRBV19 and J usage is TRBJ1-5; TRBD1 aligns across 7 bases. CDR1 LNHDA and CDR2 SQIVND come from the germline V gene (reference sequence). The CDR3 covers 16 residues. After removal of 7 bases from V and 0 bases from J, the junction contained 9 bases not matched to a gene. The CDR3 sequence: CASMGYRGHSNQPQHF. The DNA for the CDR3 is TGTGCCAGTATGGGATACAGGGGCCATAGCAATCAGCCCCAGCATTTT.

The CDR3 DNA reads TGTGCCAGCAGTGGAGAAACAGGTTTGGCCTACGAGCAGTACTTC. Protein sequence: CASSGETGLAYEQYF. This rearrangement joins TRBV6-1 to TRBJ2-7, with D possibly matching TRBD1 (5 bases). V was trimmed by 4 bases and J by 2 bases, leaving 15 bases between them. The CDR3 has 15 residues. CDR1 and CDR2 from the germline V gene are MNHNS and SASEGT.

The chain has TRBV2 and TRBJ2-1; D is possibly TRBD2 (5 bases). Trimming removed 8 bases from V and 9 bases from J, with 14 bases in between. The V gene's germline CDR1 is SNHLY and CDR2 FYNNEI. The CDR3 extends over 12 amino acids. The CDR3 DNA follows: TGTGCCAGCTGGCTAGCAAAAAGTGAGCAGTTCTTC. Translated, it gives CASWLAKSEQFF.

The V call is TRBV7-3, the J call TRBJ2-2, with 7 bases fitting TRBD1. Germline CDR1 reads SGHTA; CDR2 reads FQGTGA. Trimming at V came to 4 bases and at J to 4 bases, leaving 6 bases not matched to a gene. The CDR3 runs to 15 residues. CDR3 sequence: CASSSLGQFTGELFF. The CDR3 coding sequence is TGTGCCAGCAGCTCCCTGGGACAGTTCACCGGGGAGCTGTTTTTT.

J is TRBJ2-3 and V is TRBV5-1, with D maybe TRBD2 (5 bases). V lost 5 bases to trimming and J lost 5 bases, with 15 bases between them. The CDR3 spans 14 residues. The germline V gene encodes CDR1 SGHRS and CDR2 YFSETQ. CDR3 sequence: CASRNRGVGDTQYF. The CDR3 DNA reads TGCGCCAGCAGGAACCGGGGAGTTGGAGATACGCAGTATTTT.

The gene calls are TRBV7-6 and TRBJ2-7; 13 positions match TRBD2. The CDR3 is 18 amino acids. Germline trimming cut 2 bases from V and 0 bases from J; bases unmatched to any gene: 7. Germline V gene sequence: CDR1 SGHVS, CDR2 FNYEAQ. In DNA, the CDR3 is TGTGCCAGCAGCTTATTACTAGCGGGAGGGCCCACCTCCTACGAGCAGTACTTC. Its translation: CASSLLLAGGPTSYEQYF.